These T cell receptor beta chains were read from a single sample in a study of blood T cell repertoires in COVID-19. Data came from immunoSEQ multiplex PCR; TCRdb stores just in-frame clones and leaves some out. This sample has tens of thousands of clones, with around 90% found just once. Sequencing input: peripheral blood. These receptors all come from a human donor with active COVID-19. The donor label of this sample is uncertain. The CDR3 runs from the conserved cysteine through the conserved F or W. The D gene is left open where the match is weak.

v_call	j_call	d_call	cdr3_aa
TRBV19	TRBJ2-4	TRBD1	CASSFRDRDNIQYF
TRBV7-9	TRBJ2-1	-	CASSHATSGPYSYNEQFF
TRBV29-1	TRBJ2-3	TRBD2	CSVVDGAGGTDTQYF
TRBV3-1/TRBV3-2	TRBJ1-2	TRBD1	CASSHWDRGNYGYTF
TRBV6-5	TRBJ1-1	TRBD1	CASRKTGAGTEAFF
TRBV11-2	TRBJ2-7	-	CASSPPWRSQSEAREQYF
TRBV7-7	TRBJ2-7	TRBD2	CASSLFQLAGGYEQYF
TRBV7-2	TRBJ2-7	TRBD1	CASSLEGQGYREQYF
TRBV27	TRBJ1-1	-	CASSSILDWNTEAFF
TRBV14	TRBJ2-5	TRBD2	CASSQVLGTRVPQYF
TRBV7-3	TRBJ2-3	TRBD2	CASSPGTSGSTDTQYF
TRBV13	TRBJ1-1	-	CASSLSGGTEAFF
TRBV10-3	TRBJ1-1	TRBD1	CAIRGQGLVAFF
TRBV5-4	TRBJ2-3	TRBD2	CASSLGLAGFTDTQYF
TRBV5-1	TRBJ1-4	-	CASAITGENEKLFF
TRBV5-1	TRBJ1-3	-	CASSLAGGVGGNTIYF
TRBV11-2	TRBJ2-7	TRBD1	CASSSPRDRVHEQYF
TRBV6-4	TRBJ1-5	TRBD1	CASTPRTGKSNQPQHF
TRBV5-1	TRBJ2-7	TRBD1	CASSLQAGQGDEQYF
TRBV5-1	TRBJ1-1	-	CASSPTGRIATEAFF
TRBV5-4	TRBJ2-7	-	CASSREKSFYEQYF
TRBV19	TRBJ1-1	TRBD1	CASSTHRGWTEAFF
TRBV11-1	TRBJ2-3	TRBD2	CASSRLAGGLTDTQYF
TRBV2	TRBJ2-5	TRBD1	CASRQPGGFETQYF
TRBV21-1	TRBJ2-7	-	CASSTLEDSSNSYEQYF
TRBV7-9	TRBJ1-2	-	CASSSDRTQIKANYGYTF
TRBV19	TRBJ1-1	-	CASSTRLVTEAFF
TRBV27	TRBJ1-3	-	CASSLGRAGNTIYF
TRBV7-3	TRBJ2-5	-	CASSRGQQETQYF
TRBV21-1	TRBJ1-6	-	CASSKVARGDSPLHF
TRBV10-3	TRBJ1-3	-	CAISDYGAPPGNTIYF
TRBV30	TRBJ2-7	TRBD2	CAWSVAGDEQYF
TRBV6-2/TRBV6-3	TRBJ2-7	-	CASSLAPSYEQYF
TRBV6-5	TRBJ2-7	TRBD1	CASSYSGTAYEQYF
TRBV28	TRBJ1-3	-	CASSQRPASGNTIYF
TRBV11-1	TRBJ2-3	TRBD2	CASSLLSAGGTDTQYF
TRBV5-4	TRBJ2-7	-	CASSPGGSGLSYEQYF
TRBV27	TRBJ2-3	TRBD2	CASRPGLAAGGTQYF
TRBV13	TRBJ2-7	TRBD2	CASSLVGGGLAYF
TRBV4-1	TRBJ1-5	-	CASSQDWSGLGSSNQPQHF
TRBV5-1	TRBJ2-1	TRBD2	CASSLGPGGNEQFF
TRBV7-3	TRBJ2-2	TRBD2	CASGGGNTGELFF
TRBV5-1	TRBJ1-3	TRBD1	CASSPTGDGNTIYF
TRBV13	TRBJ1-1	-	CASSFNRLNTEAFF
TRBV12-3/TRBV12-4	TRBJ1-6	TRBD1	CASSWDGRGPLHF
TRBV5-1	TRBJ2-1	-	CASSPRWGQDEQFF
TRBV7-8	TRBJ1-4	TRBD1	CASSHRDRVNEKLFF
TRBV11-3	TRBJ2-7	TRBD1	CASSSGTGGSYEQYF
TRBV11-1	TRBJ2-5	-	CASSPTPVDQETQYF
TRBV6-5	TRBJ2-5	TRBD2	CASSRGGETQYF
TRBV5-1	TRBJ2-1	TRBD2	CASSRLAGGPSNEQFF
TRBV7-8	TRBJ2-7	TRBD2	CASSLALAGNYEQYF
TRBV5-6	TRBJ1-2	-	CASSLEQNYGYTF
TRBV2	TRBJ1-5	TRBD1	CASSRTGPIQPQHF
TRBV6-6	TRBJ2-1	TRBD2	CASSYGASGRWNEQFF
TRBV19	TRBJ1-6	-	CASSSQGAPLHF
TRBV2	TRBJ2-5	TRBD2	CASSATSGFGETQYF
TRBV2	TRBJ2-2	-	CAGRRRADTGELFF
TRBV6-1	TRBJ2-2	TRBD1	CASSDQGAVNTGELFF
TRBV10-1	TRBJ2-1	-	CASSKAEAPGDEQFF